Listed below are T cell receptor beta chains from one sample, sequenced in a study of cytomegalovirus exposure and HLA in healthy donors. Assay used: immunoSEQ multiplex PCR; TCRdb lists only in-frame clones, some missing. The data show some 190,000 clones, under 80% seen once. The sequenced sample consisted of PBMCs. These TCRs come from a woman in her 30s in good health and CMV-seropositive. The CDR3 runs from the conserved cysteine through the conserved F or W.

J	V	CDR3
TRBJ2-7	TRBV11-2	CASSPMARQGYEQYF
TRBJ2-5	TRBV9	CASSVGSTAGAKETQYF
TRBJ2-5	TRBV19	CASSLGTSPETQYF
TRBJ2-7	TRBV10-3	CAISEAVTGVEQYF
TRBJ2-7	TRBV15	CATSRGQGANQQYF
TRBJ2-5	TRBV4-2	CASSQERFWGTSGDPETQYF
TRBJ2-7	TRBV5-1	CASSPAQGWIYEQYF
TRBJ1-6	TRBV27	CASRTGGNSPLHF
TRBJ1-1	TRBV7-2	CASSSTGGASTFF
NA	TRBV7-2	CASSQGLAGVLSYEQYF
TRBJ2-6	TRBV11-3	CASSSGEAYSGANVLTF
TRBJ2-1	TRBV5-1	CASSLAEGGGLDEQFF
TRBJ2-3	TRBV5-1	CASSSKGHSTDTQYF
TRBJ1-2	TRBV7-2	CASSLAVDRNYGYTF
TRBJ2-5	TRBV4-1	CASSRRQGASLRETQYF
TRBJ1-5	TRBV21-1	CASSARGRGQPQHF
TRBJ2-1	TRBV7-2	CASSSRGTFYNEQFF
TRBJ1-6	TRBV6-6	CASTSSYNSPLHF
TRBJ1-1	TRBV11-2	CASSTIRGLRTEAFF
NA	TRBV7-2	CASSLRDRGYEQYF
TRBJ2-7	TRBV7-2	CASSPARDRGLYEQYF
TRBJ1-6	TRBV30	CAWSVVSGDSPLHF
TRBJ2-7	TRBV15	CATSTQRGGAEQYF
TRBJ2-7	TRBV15	CATSRYRDRDYEQYF
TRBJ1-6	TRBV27	CASSNNRGSSYNSPLHF
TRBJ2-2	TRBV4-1	CASSRSTGTGELFF
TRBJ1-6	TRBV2	CASSDRVDRSSYNSPLHF
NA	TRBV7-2	CASSPGSYEQYF
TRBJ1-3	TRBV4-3	CASSPQTGSGNTIYF
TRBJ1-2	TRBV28	CASVLQGADYGYTF
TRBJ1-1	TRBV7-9	CASSLGVYRSPVTNTEAFF
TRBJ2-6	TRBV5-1	CASGFGTGGSGANGLTF
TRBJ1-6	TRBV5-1	CASSLGQAINSPLHF
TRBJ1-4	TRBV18	CASSPRGAHEKLFF
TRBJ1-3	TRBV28	CASRSGGNTIYF
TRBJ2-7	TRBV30	CAWSPLAGGPKEQYF
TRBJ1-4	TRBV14	CASSQDPPSHSRATNEKLFF
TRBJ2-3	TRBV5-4	CASRKTSGGVGTQYF
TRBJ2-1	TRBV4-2	CASSQDLSSYNEQFF
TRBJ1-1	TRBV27	CASRVFGGGSTEAFF
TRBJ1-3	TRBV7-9	CASSSRSLGQGNTIYF
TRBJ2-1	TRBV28	CASSYPRAGENKFF
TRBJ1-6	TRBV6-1	CASSEGAGDYNSPLHF
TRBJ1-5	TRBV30	CAWSQSLNQPQHF
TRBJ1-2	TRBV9	CASSAGQGPSGGYTF
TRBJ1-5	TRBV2	CASSAPTGMFGNQPQHF
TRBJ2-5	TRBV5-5	CASCPGTSGGETQYF
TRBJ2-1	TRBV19	CASTDRASGGDVNEQFF
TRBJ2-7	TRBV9	CASSVGGRGPREQYF
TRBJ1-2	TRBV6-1	CASSAGQGYYGYTF
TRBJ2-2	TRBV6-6	CASSRPGIGDPGELFF
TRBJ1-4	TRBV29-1	CSVDSGQGVGSEKLFF
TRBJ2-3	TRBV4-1	CASSQETGGWTDTQYF
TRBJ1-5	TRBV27	CASSLGGNSNQPQHF
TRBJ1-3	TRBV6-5	CASSLTRSSGNTIYF
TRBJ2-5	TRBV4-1	CASSRPGQGAGETQYF